There are a few counts of the clone carrying this T cell receptor (beta chain). Its cognate antigen is unknown. The CDR3 covers 15 residues. Per germline, CDR1 SNHLY and CDR2 FYNNEI. V was cut by 8 bases and J by 2 bases, with 19 bases left in between. The source of the sample is a study of identical twins. TCRdb used MiXCR to reprocess the 5' RACE reads, holding one entry per CDR3 protein. The data hold roughly 1.6 million distinct CDR3 sequences, with 32% observed a single time. Study-level results: Cord blood beta clonotypes that were abundant carried fewer insertions, and memory repertoires showed no such trend. Conclusions came from cross-sectional statistical analysis, not from following the same donors. The models systematically underestimated how much out-of-frame TCR alpha was shared in monozygotic twins. Sequences that were beta out-of-frame showed weaker excess twin sharing.

The chain links TRBV2 to TRBJ2-7; D is possibly TRBD2 (6 bases). This clonotype was obtained from a newborn girl in good health. Material for sequencing was cord blood. The CDR3 DNA reads TGTGCCAGCCGGGACTCGCAACGAATCCCCTACGAGCAGTACTTC. This translates into CASRDSQRIPYEQYF. Drawing the rest from reference TRBV2 and TRBJ2-7, the complete variable domain is EPEVTQTPSHQVTQMGQEVILRCVPISNHLYFYWYRQILGQKVEFLVSFYNNEISEKSEIFDDQFSVERPDGSNFTLKIRSTKLEDSAMYFCASRDSQRIPYEQYFGPGTRLTVT.